The 23 T cell receptor beta chains presented below share a single source sample, sequenced in a study of blood T cell repertoires in COVID-19. Libraries were prepared by immunoSEQ multiplex PCR; TCRdb keeps only in-frame clonotypes and omits some of them. The repertoire has approximately 80,000 clones, around 81% of them found once; the top ten carry approximately 44%. The sequenced material came from peripheral blood. These receptors were taken from an older man with acute or convalescent COVID-19.

The chain has TRBV5-1 and TRBJ2-2; D perhaps matches TRBD1 (6 bases). Germline lookup yields CDR1 SGHRS and CDR2 YFSETQ. The CDR3 is made up of 16 amino acids. Trimming stripped 3 bases from V and 0 bases from J, with 12 bases between. The CDR3 here is CASSSTGSANTGELFF. The CDR3 DNA sequence: TGCGCCAGCAGCTCTACAGGGAGTGCGAACACCGGGGAGCTGTTTTTT.

The gene calls are TRBV25-1 and TRBJ1-1; D is possibly TRBD1 (6 bases). The CDR3 spans 14 residues. Germline CDR1 MGHDK, CDR2 SYGVNS. V was pared by 5 bases and J by 6 bases, with 16 bases between. The CDR3 region is CASSLDRQFSEAFF. CDR3 bases: TGTGCCAGCAGTCTTGACAGGCAATTCTCTGAAGCTTTCTTT.

This sequence joins TRBV7-8 and TRBJ1-3; perhaps TRBD1 as D (6 bases). The CDR3 contains 18 residues. CDR1 and CDR2 (germline): SGHVS, FQNEAQ. Trimming cost V 0 bases and J 0 bases, with 15 bases left between them. CDR3 DNA: TGTGCCAGCAGCTTAGCGCGGGGGCTAGAGGGCTCTGGAAACACCATATATTTT. It is translated as CASSLARGLEGSGNTIYF.

The rearrangement links TRBV3-1 (or the pseudogene TRBV3-2) to TRBJ2-2, with D unclear. The CDR3 runs 14 residues. Trimming cost V 3 bases and J 0 bases, with 5 bases left between them. Germline CDR1 is LGHDT and CDR2 is YNNKEL (reference sequence). This CDR3 reads CASSQRSNTGELFF. In DNA form, the CDR3 reads TGTGCCAGCAGCCAGAGGTCGAACACCGGGGAGCTGTTTTTT.

The CDR3 DNA reads TGTGCCTGGAGTGTAACTAGTAGCAATCAGCCCCAGCATTTT. This gives the protein CAWSVTSSNQPQHF. The gene calls are TRBV30 and TRBJ1-5; no clear D gene. Trimming removed 0 bases at V and 0 bases at J, with 6 bases between. The CDR3 has 14 residues. The germline V gene encodes CDR1 GTSNPN and CDR2 SVGIG (reference sequence).

CDR3 loop: CASSPEAHRGWTSGRIDTQYF. For the CDR3, the DNA is TGCGCCAGCAGCCCGGAGGCTCACAGGGGGTGGACTAGCGGGAGAATAGATACGCAGTATTTT. V and J are TRBV5-1 and TRBJ2-3; 13 bases map to TRBD2. The germline gives CDR1 SGHRS, CDR2 YFSETQ. V gave up 4 bases and J gave up 5 bases; unmatched junction bases: 22. The CDR3 totals 21 residues. Full variable domain (rest looked up from reference TRBV5-1 and TRBJ2-3): KAGVTQTPRYLIKTRGQQVTLSCSPISGHRSVSWYQQTPGQGLQFLFEYFSETQRNKGNFPGRFSGRQFSNSRSEMNVSTLELGDSALYLCASSPEAHRGWTSGRIDTQYFGPGTRLTVL.

The chain recombines TRBV29-1 with TRBJ1-4; D remains unclear. V lost 7 bases and J lost 7, with 10 bases in between. The CDR3 has 11 amino acids. Per germline, CDR1 SQVTM and CDR2 ANQGSEA. The CDR3 reads CSARLLEKLFF. DNA for the CDR3: TGCAGCGCCCGACTGCTTGAAAAACTGTTTTTT.

This clone was detected once. This chain uses TRBV6-5 with TRBJ1-2; 9 bases agree with TRBD1. The CDR3 length is 14 residues. The germline V gene encodes CDR1 MNHEY and CDR2 SVGAGI. The junction had 4 bases not matched to a gene; V was cut back by 6 bases and J by 2 bases. The CDR3 is CASRRGQGNYGYTF. The CDR3 DNA follows: TGTGCCAGCAGACGCGGACAGGGGAACTATGGCTACACCTTC.

The V call is TRBV24-1, the J call TRBJ2-7, with 13 bases lining up with TRBD2. The V and J ends lost 5 bases and 1 base, in that order; junction bases with no gene match: 13. CDR1 KGHDR and CDR2 SFDVKD come from the germline V gene. CDR3 length equals 19 residues. The CDR3 DNA reads TGTGCCACCAGTGGTTCGCGGACTAGCGGGAGTTTAGGTTCCTACGAGCAGTACTTC. Amino acid sequence: CATSGSRTSGSLGSYEQYF.

This chain links TRBV11-1 with TRBJ2-1, with D possibly being TRBD1 (6 bases). Germline V gene sequence: CDR1 SGHAT, CDR2 FQDESV (reference sequence). Trimming pared 5 bases from V and 5 bases from J, leaving 19 bases between. The length of the CDR3 is 16 residues. CDR3 amino acids: CASSTTDSRRNNEQFF. CDR3 DNA: TGTGCCAGCAGCACCACGGACAGTCGCCGGAACAATGAGCAGTTCTTC.

V gene TRBV5-5 combines with J gene TRBJ1-4; 7 bases fit TRBD1. CDR3 length: 14 residues. Germline trimming cut 3 bases from V and 2 bases from J; bases unmatched to any gene: 1. The germline CDR1 and CDR2 sequences are SGHKS and YYEKEE (reference sequence). CDR3 DNA: TGTGCCAGCAGCTCGGGACAGACTAATGAAAAACTGTTTTTT. It encodes CASSSGQTNEKLFF.

In this sample, this clone turned up a few times. The rearrangement links TRBV6-2 or TRBV6-3 to TRBJ2-1; TRBD2 matches at 13 bases. J gave up 7 bases and V 4 bases, and 4 bases lay outside the gene matches. This CDR3 spans 15 amino acids. Germline V gene data show CDR1 as MNHEY and CDR2 as SVGEGT. The DNA of the CDR3 is TGTGCCAGCAGTTTAGGGACTAGCGGGATTAATGAGCAGTTCTTC. This translates into CASSLGTSGINEQFF.

This chain uses TRBV4-1 with TRBJ2-7; possibly TRBD1 for D (6 bases). V lost 0 bases, J lost 6 bases, and 18 bases lay in between. The germline CDR1 and CDR2 sequences are MGHRA and YSYEKL. This CDR3 is built from 16 residues. CDR3 in DNA: TGCGCCAGCAGCCAAGAGGGGTTGTCACAGGGCTCCGAGCAGTACTTC. Translated, it gives CASSQEGLSQGSEQYF.

The chain recombines TRBV7-8 with TRBJ1-3; no definite D call. Germline CDR1 and CDR2: SGHVS and FQNEAQ. V was shortened by 1 base and J by 0 bases, with 4 bases between the two germline ends. The length of the CDR3 is 14 residues. DNA for the CDR3: TGTGCCAGCAGCTTAGTCCGCTCTGGAAACACCATATATTTT. Protein sequence: CASSLVRSGNTIYF.

J is TRBJ2-7 and V is TRBV15; 10 positions match TRBD1. V shed 4 bases and J 6 bases; nucleotides not matched to a gene: 6. Germline lookup yields CDR1 LNHNV and CDR2 YYDKDF (reference sequence). The CDR3 runs to 14 residues. This chain's CDR3 is CATSTAGTGAEQYF. CDR3 sequence (DNA): TGTGCCACCAGCACTGCCGGGACAGGGGCCGAGCAGTACTTC.

The gene calls are TRBV9 and TRBJ1-2; 7 nucleotides match TRBD1. V shed 5 bases, J shed 3 bases, and the junction held 7 bases outside the gene matches. The CDR3 runs 14 residues. Per germline, CDR1 SGDLS and CDR2 YYNGEE. The CDR3 region has the DNA TGTGCCAGCAGGGCGAACAGGGGCGACTATGGCTACACCTTC. Protein product: CASRANRGDYGYTF. Full variable domain (rest looked up from reference TRBV9 and TRBJ1-2): DSGVTQTPKHLITATGQRVTLRCSPRSGDLSVYWYQQSLDQGLQFLIQYYNGEERAKGNILERFSAQQFPDLHSELNLSSLELGDSALYFCASRANRGDYGYTFGSGTRLTVV.

The CDR3 nucleotides read TGTGCCAGCAGTTACGGGGGGTTTAATCAGCCCCAGCATTTT. Encoded protein: CASSYGGFNQPQHF. This chain joins TRBV6-5 and TRBJ1-5, with D possibly matching TRBD1 (5 bases). Trimming pared 2 bases from V and 4 bases from J, leaving 9 bases between. In germline, CDR1 is MNHEY, CDR2 SVGAGI. The CDR3 totals 14 residues.

Concerning this clone: This specimen includes other DNA sequences encoding the same CDR3. This sequence joins TRBV5-1 and TRBJ2-5, with TRBD1 as a possible D gene (5 bases). Germline loops: CDR1 SGHRS, CDR2 YFSETQ. V lost 0 bases to trimming and J lost 2 bases, with 8 bases between them. This CDR3 contains 14 residues. The CDR3 protein is CASSLAPGQETQYF. For the CDR3, the DNA is TGCGCCAGCAGCTTGGCACCAGGGCAAGAGACCCAGTACTTC.

The J gene is TRBJ2-3, the V gene TRBV15, with D perhaps matching TRBD1 (5 bases). The CDR3 runs 13 residues. Germline loops: CDR1 LNHNV, CDR2 YYDKDF (reference sequence). V shed 2 bases and J shed 4 bases, with 7 bases lying between them. The CDR3 DNA reads TGTGCCACCAGCAGATCGACAGCAGATACGCAGTATTTT. Protein product: CATSRSTADTQYF.

This clone was detected only once. CDR3 coding DNA: TGCGCCAGCAGCGCGCTTTCTCAGAACACTGAAGCTTTCTTT. This codes for CASSALSQNTEAFF. The genes are TRBV5-1 and TRBJ1-1; D remains ambiguous. The germline gives CDR1 SGHRS, CDR2 YFSETQ. Between the trimmed V and J ends, which lost 4 bases and 1 base, there was a span of 11 bases. CDR3 length: 14 amino acids.

The chain recombines TRBV25-1 with TRBJ2-2; 8 bases are a match to TRBD2. The CDR3 totals 15 residues. The junction had 2 bases not matched to a gene; V was cut back by 3 bases and J by 2 bases. Per the germline V gene, CDR1 is MGHDK and CDR2 is SYGVNS. The CDR3 bases are TGTGCCAGCAGTGAGCGGGGGGTTAACACCGGGGAGCTGTTTTTT. It codes for CASSERGVNTGELFF.

This clone occurred once. CDR3 loop: CASLGTGRTGELFF. In DNA, the CDR3 is TGTGCCAGCCTCGGGACAGGGCGGACCGGGGAGCTGTTTTTT. The J gene is TRBJ2-2, the V gene TRBV19; 9 positions agree with TRBD1. The junction had 7 bases not matched to a gene; V was cut back by 9 bases and J by 5 bases. Germline lookup yields CDR1 LNHDA and CDR2 SQIVND (reference sequence). The CDR3 spans 14 residues.

This clone was seen once. This chain joins TRBV11-3 and TRBJ2-5, with TRBD1 identical over 11 bases. This CDR3 region has 16 residues. The germline V gene encodes CDR1 SGHNT and CDR2 YENEEA. The V and J ends lost 4 bases and 1 base, in that order; junction bases with no gene match: 5. Here the CDR3 reads CASSSGTGGFQETQYF. For the CDR3, the DNA is TGTGCCAGCAGCTCCGGGACAGGGGGATTCCAAGAGACCCAGTACTTC.